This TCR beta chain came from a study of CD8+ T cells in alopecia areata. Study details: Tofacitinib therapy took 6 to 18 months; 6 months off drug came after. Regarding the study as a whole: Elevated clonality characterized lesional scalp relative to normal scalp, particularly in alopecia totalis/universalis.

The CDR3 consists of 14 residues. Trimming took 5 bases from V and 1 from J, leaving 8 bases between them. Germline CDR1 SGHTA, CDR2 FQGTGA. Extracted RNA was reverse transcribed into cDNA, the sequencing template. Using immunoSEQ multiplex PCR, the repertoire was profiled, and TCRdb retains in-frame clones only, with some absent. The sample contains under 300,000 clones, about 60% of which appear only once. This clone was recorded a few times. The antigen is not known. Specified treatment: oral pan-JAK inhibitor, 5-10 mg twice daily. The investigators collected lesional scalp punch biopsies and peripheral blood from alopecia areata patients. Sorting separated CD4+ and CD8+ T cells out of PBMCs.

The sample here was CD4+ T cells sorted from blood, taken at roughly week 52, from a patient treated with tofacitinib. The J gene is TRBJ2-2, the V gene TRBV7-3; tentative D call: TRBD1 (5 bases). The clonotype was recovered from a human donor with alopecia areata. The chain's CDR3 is CASSKQGNTGELFF. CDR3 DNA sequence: TGTGCCAGCAGCAAGCAGGGGAACACCGGGGAGCTGTTTTTT.